Shown below are 15 T cell receptor beta chains from a single sample sequenced in a study of cytomegalovirus exposure and HLA in healthy donors. Repertoires were generated with immunoSEQ multiplex PCR, while TCRdb's copy carries only in-frame clones and drops some. The sample yields hundreds of thousands of clones, 70% to 90% seen once. The sequenced sample was PBMCs. The receptors originated from a woman between 18 and 30 years old in good health and CMV-seronegative.

V and J are TRBV4-1 and TRBJ2-2, with D maybe TRBD1 (7 bases). This CDR3 has 18 amino acids. Germline V gene sequence: CDR1 MGHRA, CDR2 YSYEKL. V gave up 1 base and J gave up 4 bases, with 19 bases separating them. CDR3 loop: CASSQVRGRGVGTGELFF. The DNA of the CDR3 is TGCGCCAGCAGCCAAGTTCGAGGCAGGGGGGTCGGCACCGGGGAGCTGTTTTTT.

The J gene is TRBJ2-5, the V gene TRBV6-1; D gene ambiguous. V was trimmed by 2 bases and J by 1 base, leaving 8 bases between them. Germline-derived CDR1 and CDR2 are MNHNS and SASEGT. The CDR3 covers 14 residues. CDR3 amino acids: CASSESPSQETQYF. The CDR3 coding sequence is TGTGCCAGCAGTGAATCCCCCAGCCAAGAGACCCAGTACTTC.

The rearrangement links TRBV2 to TRBJ2-1; D might be TRBD1 (6 bases). Germline V lookup: CDR1 SNHLY, CDR2 FYNNEI. Trimming cost V 4 bases and J 0 bases, with 10 bases left between them. The CDR3 has 15 residues. The CDR3 loop is CASSGDRSSYNEQFF. Written as DNA, the CDR3 is TGTGCCAGCAGTGGCGACAGGAGCTCCTACAATGAGCAGTTCTTC.

J is TRBJ2-2 and V is TRBV5-4, with a tentative D call TRBD1 (5 bases). The CDR3 is made up of 16 amino acids. Trimming took off 7 bases at V and 5 bases at J, with 21 bases between the two ends. Looked up from germline, CDR1 is SGHNT and CDR2 is YYREEE (reference sequence). In DNA form, the CDR3 reads TGTGCCAGCTCTCCTGGGGCCCTCGGTCCGACCGGGGAGCTGTTTTTT. It codes for CASSPGALGPTGELFF.

V and J are TRBV28 and TRBJ1-2; D might be TRBD1 (5 bases). The V gene's germline CDR1 is MDHEN and CDR2 SYDVKM. The CDR3 has 16 residues. Trimming stripped 2 bases from V and 3 bases from J, with 16 bases between. This CDR3 reads CASSLRGGRWDYGYTF. The DNA for the CDR3 is TGTGCCAGCAGTTTACGCGGGGGGAGATGGGACTATGGCTACACCTTC.

The gene calls are TRBV5-1 and TRBJ2-7; D is possibly TRBD2 (6 bases). V lost 2 bases and J lost 0, with 15 bases in between. There are 16 residues in the CDR3. Germline values: CDR1 SGHRS, CDR2 YFSETQ. The CDR3 DNA sequence: TGCGCCAGCAGCTTACCGACTAGTGGCAGCTCCTACGAGCAGTACTTC. Protein product: CASSLPTSGSSYEQYF.

This clone was detected only a few times. The chain couples TRBV6-5 to TRBJ1-2; D might be TRBD1 (5 bases). CDR1 is MNHEY and CDR2 is SVGAGI in the germline V gene. V lost 6 bases to trimming and J lost 1 base, with 9 bases between them. The CDR3 has 13 residues. Here the CDR3 reads CASSQDINYGYTF. The CDR3 coding sequence is TGTGCCAGCAGCCAGGACATTAACTATGGCTACACCTTC.

The chain combines TRBV27 with TRBJ2-2; 11 positions match TRBD2. The V segment lost 5 bases and the J segment 2 bases; nucleotides outside the gene matches: 7. The germline V gene has CDR1 MNHEY and CDR2 SMNVEV (reference sequence). The CDR3 has 17 amino acids. The CDR3 nucleotides read TGTGCCAGCAGTCCCTTTAGCGGGAGGGAAAACACCGGGGAGCTGTTTTTT. Its protein product is CASSPFSGRENTGELFF.

This clone was detected only once. V usage is TRBV30 and J usage is TRBJ1-1; unclear D gene. The CDR3 consists of 12 residues. With 0 bases removed from V and 8 bases from J, the gap between germline ends came to 10 bases. Germline V gene data show CDR1 as GTSNPN and CDR2 as SVGIG (reference sequence). The CDR3 spells CAWSVRGSEAFF. CDR3 nucleotides: TGTGCCTGGAGTGTTAGAGGGAGCGAAGCTTTCTTT. Complete variable domain (other parts from reference TRBV30 and TRBJ1-1): SQTIHQWPATLVQPVGSPLSLECTVEGTSNPNLYWYRQAAGRGLQLLFYSVGIGQISSEVPQNLSASRPQDRQFILSSKKLLLSDSGFYLCAWSVRGSEAFFGQGTRLTVV.

The chain links TRBV18 to TRBJ2-3; 9 nucleotides align to TRBD2. CDR3 length: 15 residues. Germline CDR1 is KGHSH and CDR2 is LQKENI. V was clipped by 2 bases and J by 4 bases; unmatched bases: 4. CDR3 in amino acids: CASSPSLAGSDTQYF. CDR3 DNA: TGTGCCAGCTCACCATCCCTAGCGGGATCAGATACGCAGTATTTT.

This chain connects TRBV2 to TRBJ2-2, with TRBD2 matching over 9 bases. This CDR3 spans 15 amino acids. In germline, CDR1 is SNHLY, CDR2 FYNNEI. Germline trimming cut 3 bases from V and 7 bases from J; bases unmatched to any gene: 6. CDR3 protein: CASSDELAGHGELFF. The DNA for the CDR3 is TGTGCCAGCAGTGACGAGCTAGCGGGGCACGGGGAGCTGTTTTTT.

This sequence joins TRBV19 and TRBJ1-6; possible D gene TRBD1, 6 bases. Germline V gene lookup returns CDR1 LNHDA and CDR2 SQIVND (reference sequence). The CDR3 spans 16 residues. The V end was cut by 3 bases, the J end by 6 bases, with 15 bases between. The CDR3 region has the DNA TGTGCCAGTAGTATCCGGCAGGGGTCCATTAATTCACCCCTCCACTTT. It is translated as CASSIRQGSINSPLHF.

The V gene is TRBV21-1, the J gene TRBJ1-6. TRBV21-1 is a listed pseudogene. The CDR3 contains 16 residues. Here the CDR3 reads CASSIRTQALLSPLHF. The CDR3 DNA is TGTGCCAGCAGCATAAGGACTCAGGCCCTACTCTCACCCCTCCACTTT.

The rearrangement joins TRBV7-2 to TRBJ2-2; 10 nucleotides agree with TRBD1. In germline, CDR1 is SGHTA, CDR2 FQGNSA. The CDR3 loop spans 15 amino acids. Losses at the gene ends were 5 bases for V and 7 bases for J; bases not matched to a gene: 7. CDR3: CASSVRQGALGELFF. The CDR3 DNA reads as TGTGCCAGCAGCGTAAGACAGGGGGCTCTCGGGGAGCTGTTTTTT.

The chain links TRBV5-1 to TRBJ1-2, with TRBD1 matching over 7 bases. The CDR3 covers 17 residues. In germline, CDR1 is SGHRS, CDR2 YFSETQ. J lost 2 bases, V lost 4 bases, and 14 bases had no gene match. The CDR3 region is CASSTRLGQINNYGYTF. Here the CDR3 DNA reads TGCGCCAGCAGCACACGACTGGGACAGATTAACAACTATGGCTACACCTTC.